The entry that follows covers one TCR beta chain sequence. These data belong to a study of blood T cell repertoires in COVID-19. On the study more broadly: T cells, B-cell-depleted T cells, or PBMCs supplied cDNA or gDNA.

As handled by the study authors: Amplified reference gene primers provided the basis for estimating nucleated cell counts. Profiling relied on immunoSEQ multiplex PCR, and the TCRdb table lists in-frame clones only, not all of them. For V, J and clone size, that table is used; D and trimming come from the DNA. The repertoire has around 130,000 clones, over 80% of them found once; the top ten carry over 9.5%. CDR3 length: 13 residues. The germline CDR1 and CDR2 sequences are KGHSH and LQKENI. V gave up 1 base and J gave up 5 bases, with 6 bases separating them. The chain has TRBV18 and TRBJ2-1, with D tentatively TRBD1 (5 bases). This clonotype was sampled from a man aged 60 to 69 with active or convalescent COVID-19. Material: peripheral blood. CDR3 DNA: TGTGCCAGCTCACCACAGGGGAACAATGAGCAGTTCTTC. Its translation: CASSPQGNNEQFF.